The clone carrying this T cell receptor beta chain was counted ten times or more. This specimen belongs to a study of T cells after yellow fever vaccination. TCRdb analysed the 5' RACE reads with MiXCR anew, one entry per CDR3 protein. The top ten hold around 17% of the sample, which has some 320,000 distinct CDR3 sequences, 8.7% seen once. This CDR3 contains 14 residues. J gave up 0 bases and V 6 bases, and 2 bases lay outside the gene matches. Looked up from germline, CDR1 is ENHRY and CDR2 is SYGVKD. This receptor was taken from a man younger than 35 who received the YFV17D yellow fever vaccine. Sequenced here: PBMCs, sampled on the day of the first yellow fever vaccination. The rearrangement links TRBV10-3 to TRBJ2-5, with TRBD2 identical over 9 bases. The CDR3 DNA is TGTGCCATCAGGTCTAGCGGGGACCAAGAGACCCAGTACTTC. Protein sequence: CAIRSSGDQETQYF.